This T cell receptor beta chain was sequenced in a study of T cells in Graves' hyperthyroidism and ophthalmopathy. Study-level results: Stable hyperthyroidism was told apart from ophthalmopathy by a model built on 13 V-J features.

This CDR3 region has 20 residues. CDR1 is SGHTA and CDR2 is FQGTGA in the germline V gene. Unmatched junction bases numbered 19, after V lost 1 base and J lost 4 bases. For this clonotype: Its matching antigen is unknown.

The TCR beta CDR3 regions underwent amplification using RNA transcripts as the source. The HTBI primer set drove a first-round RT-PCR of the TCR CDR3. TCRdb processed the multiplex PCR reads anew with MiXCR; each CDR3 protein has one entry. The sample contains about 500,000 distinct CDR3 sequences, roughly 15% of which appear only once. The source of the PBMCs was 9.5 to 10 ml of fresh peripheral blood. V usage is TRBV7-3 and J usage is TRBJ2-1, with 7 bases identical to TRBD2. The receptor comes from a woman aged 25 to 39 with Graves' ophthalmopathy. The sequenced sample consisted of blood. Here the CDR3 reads CASSLIPLKPPAGPYNEQFF. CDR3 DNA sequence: TGTGCCAGCAGCTTAATTCCCCTCAAACCCCCAGCGGGACCGTACAATGAGCAGTTCTTC.